This entry describes one TCR beta chain. What this receptor recognizes is not known. Base quality data are lacking; no much larger clone is found one base away. The data were obtained in a study of cytomegalovirus exposure and HLA in healthy donors (dated by TCRdb to the late 2010s). For context, the study as a whole: An earlier analysis of some 600 of the donors reported approximately 280 Gb of sequence data and 95 million to 130 million unique TCR beta sequences obtained from about 179 million T cells. Around 320 gigabases of sequencing data and 70 million to 100 million unique TCR sequences were included in an early release covering around 650 HLA-typed donors. The genetic ancestry cluster associated with self-reported Caucasian donors included 70% to 85% of the 398 genotyped donors. The aim of the study was to test whether cataloging public T cell receptors could identify signatures of past pathogen exposure. Using immunosequencing, the study profiled T cell repertoires from around 670 subjects and related those repertoires to cytomegalovirus serostatus. A separate validation cohort of approximately 120 different subjects was used in addition to the approximately 670-subject first cohort. To predict cytomegalovirus infection status, the study brought together high-throughput TCR immunosequencing, statistical association of individual TCRs with disease status, and machine learning. A later analysis re-examined previously published TCR beta repertoires from hundreds of donors and added high-resolution HLA genotyping to investigate patterns of TCR occurrence. Rather than drawing on any new phenotypic data, the later analysis identified candidate immune exposures from TCR beta sequences and the way those sequences occurred across donors. An earlier analysis of 587 of the donors applied high-throughput TCR beta sequencing to assess whether each TCR beta V gene segment acted as functional or pseudogenic. Donor age, sex, ethnicity and CMV serostatus were compiled alongside the repertoire data. Genome-wide SNP genotypes for about 65% of the roughly 700 donors were used in a later genetic analysis, which treated that subset as a discovery cohort. All discovery cohort repertoires had been generated using a single sequencing platform. HLA typing covered class I and class II loci at four-digit resolution. Typing coverage differed by locus: A, B, C, DRB1 and DQB1 were typed in about 620-630 donors, DQA1 in 500 to 550, DPA1 in around 600, and DPB1 in 400 to 480. Roughly 5 DR-DQ haplotypes were treated as single units for association and clustering because of strong linkage in the cohort. Among 398 genotyped donors of the cohort, an average of about 240,000 unique TCR beta nucleotide sequences were sequenced per donor, about a sixth of them non-productive. Summary of the overall study and its limitations: The only immune exposure information available for the cohort was CMV serostatus. Compared with equally common non-associated chains, HLA-associated TCR beta chains in a later analysis were more clonally expanded and had lower generation probabilities. Specific HLA alleles were associated with roughly 17,000 TCR beta sequences at a false discovery rate of 0.05 in a later analysis. In a later analysis, TCR association rates were found to vary across HLA loci, with the most associated TCRs seen for DRB1 alleles and the fewest for HLA-C alleles. In this cohort, only TCR beta chains were sequenced, and detectable features were limited by the absence of alpha or paired-chain data. The sequencing pipeline was judged likely to have produced a cluster of highly shared sequence variants as a technical artifact. Strong co-occurrence of HLA alleles, especially DR and DQ, made assigning TCR associations to individual alleles difficult. A total of 164 TCR beta chains were listed by the study as associated with cytomegalovirus. In an earlier analysis of approximately 590 of the donors, most TCR beta V segments appeared in productive rearrangements about 90% or about 30% of the time, broadly matching IMGT annotations. The authors suggested that the approach could potentially be generalized to other disease states and immunological phenotypes. HLA typing was unavailable for some donors at each locus, so association tests used only the typed subset. Presence/absence analyses assumed roughly uniform sequencing depth across donors, an assumption that may not hold. A later genetic analysis reported fewer N-insertions in productive TCRs among donors in an Asian-associated ancestry cluster than the approximately 670-donor mean. Some IMGT-functional V segments, including TRBV6-2 and TRBV6-3, could not be distinguished by the 87-base-pair reads and were therefore excluded. In vitro tests confirmed that three of the cytomegalovirus-associated TCR beta chains recognize cytomegalovirus antigens. A later analysis reported that several top co-occurrence clusters appeared linked to parvovirus B19, influenza, CMV and Epstein-Barr virus. A later analysis found that most CMV-associated TCR beta chains appeared HLA-restricted, with HLA associations seemingly driven largely by CMV exposure. The earlier analysis of approximately 560 of the donors excluded about 16 rarely observed V segments, including chromosome 9 orphons, because counts were too low. In both the original and validation cohorts, the classifier was reported to diagnose cytomegalovirus status with high specificity and sensitivity. Linkage disequilibrium might explain the correlated functional status among segregating V segments, but an unknown experimental factor could not be ruled out. V-gene and J-gene trimming of TCR beta chains was associated with a missense DCLRE1C variant in a later genetic analysis, and the association was replicated in an independent cohort. A further reported finding was that TCR beta sequences accurately predicted the HLA-A and HLA-B alleles for most subjects in the first cohort. Across donors, most TCR sequences were observed very rarely, whereas some public TCRs were present in many individuals.

The library was built by means of the immunoSEQ multiplex PCR assay. A mixture of 60 forward primers for TCR Vbeta segments and 13 reverse primers for TCR Jbeta segments was used in the multiplex PCR. A multiplex PCR assay on genomic DNA amplified the CDR3 region of rearranged TCR beta genes. On the Illumina HiSeq System, the amplified TCR beta libraries were sequenced as 87-base-pair reads. The original pipeline was this. A later analysis counted tens of millions of unique TCR beta chains across the 666 repertoires, and about 10 million of these chains were shared by at least two donors. To remove PCR and sequencing errors, raw reads were error-corrected and collapsed into unique sequences using a nearest-neighbor algorithm that merged closely related sequences. CDR3 sequences were aligned to IMGT reference sequences to assign V, D and J gene segments. For a sequence to be retained, at least a six-nucleotide match to both a V gene segment and a J gene segment was required. A rearrangement counted as productive if the CDR3 had no stop codons and remained in frame with V and J, and every other rearrangement counted as non-productive. CDR3 was defined by IMGT convention, running from the second conserved V-encoded cysteine to the conserved J-encoded phenylalanine. The earlier analysis of 587 of the donors excluded sequences that lacked an unambiguous match to a single V gene segment. In an earlier analysis of approximately 590 of the donors, a V segment was called functional when productive rearrangements were above 56.7%, and segregating when the standard deviation between donors exceeded 5%. A statistical classification framework was built to diagnose cytomegalovirus status from the catalog of TCR beta chain sequences. A later analysis assigned V and J genes by comparing TCR nucleotide sequences with IMGT/GENE-DB human TR gene sequences. Using the TCRdist pipeline, a later analysis assigned CDR3 sequences along with most-parsimonious VDJ recombination scenarios. In a later analysis, each TCR beta chain was defined by its CDR3 amino acid sequence together with its V-gene family, and reads without a unique V-gene family were excluded. In a later analysis, fewer than 650 highly shared, low-generation-probability nucleotide sequences were removed to address suspected cross-contamination and a sequencing artifact. For each public chain, a later analysis derived a clonal expansion index from normalized ranks of inferred template counts within each repertoire. Generation probabilities in a later analysis came from a VDJ recombination model fitted to out-of-frame rearrangements, and those results were checked against IGoR. In a later analysis, TCR-TCR, TCR-HLA and TCR-CMV co-occurrence was scored with hypergeometric tests, and a repertoire-size bias correction was applied to TCR pairs. False discovery rates were estimated in a later analysis by permuting HLA or CMV assignments 20 times. In a later analysis, co-occurring TCRs were grouped using DBSCAN, and TCRdist sequence similarity was added for clustering within HLA-allele-positive subsets. Co-occurrence clustering excluded repertoires with fewer than 30,000 or more than 120,000 public chains, plus five with anomalous nucleotide sharing. Drawn from immuneACCESS, this table holds only the in-frame rearrangements with V and J called that TCRdb kept. Clones are partly lost; checked studies trace under half to an unresolved V gene and leave the rest unexplained. That table is the source of V, J and clone size, and D and trimming were worked out from the DNA. The sample table shows about 160,000 clones, and about 86% are seen once. Roughly 1.8% of the sample rests with the top ten.

The cohort comprised several hundred healthy bone marrow donors. All cohort members were sampled while nominally healthy, although unrecorded immune exposures were likely present. The donor was CMV seronegative and belonged to the group of 320 or so seronegative cohort members. A peripheral blood sample was provided by each donor, and peripheral blood mononuclear cells were used for TCR beta sequencing. The Qiagen DNeasy Blood Extraction Kit was used to extract genomic DNA from the blood cell samples. From the cysteine through the phenylalanine, the CDR3 covers 13 amino acids. Only the CDR3 portion is preserved as DNA: 39 bases, with reading frame beginning at the first base. The germline V gene supplies CDR1 SGDLS and CDR2 YYNGEE. V is cut by 3 bases and J by 2 bases, and the space between the germline ends is 6 bases.

The sequencing input was PBMCs. The sequence came from a woman in her late teens or twenties in good health and CMV-seronegative. The chain is encoded by TRBV9 joined to TRBJ1-3; TRBD1 could be the D gene, as 6 bases match. The CDR3 protein sequence reads: CASSDRAGNTIYF. The DNA sequence reads TGTGCCAGCAGCGACAGGGCTGGAAACACCATATATTTT.